This entry lists 32 T cell receptor beta chains sequenced from one sample in a study of glioma-infiltrating T cells. TCR alpha and beta CDR3 regions were amplified from RNA using iRepertoire nested multiplex PCR. In TCRdb, the multiplex PCR reads were re-called with MiXCR into one record per CDR3 protein. The sample has approximately 4,700 distinct CDR3 sequences, under 30% seen once. The specimen sequenced was glioma tissue, nonneoplastic brain tissue, or PBMCs (not recorded which). Every receptor here comes from a human donor with low-grade glioma or glioblastoma, undergoing nonglioma brain surgery, or in good health (not recorded which).

Sample share makes this clonotype medium-sized. The rearrangement uses TRBV7-9 and TRBJ1-1, with D uncertain. The V gene's germline CDR1 is SEHNR and CDR2 FQNEAQ (reference sequence). V lost 2 bases, J lost 2 bases, and 6 bases lay in between. This CDR3 region has 13 residues. The CDR3 reads CASSLTPNTEAFF. The CDR3 nucleotides read TGTGCCAGCAGCTTAACGCCCAACACTGAAGCTTTCTTT.

In its sample, this clonotype ranks as medium-sized (0.01 to 0.1%). The chain combines TRBV18 with TRBJ1-5; D gene ambiguous. CDR1 KGHSH and CDR2 LQKENI come from the germline V gene. The V gene lost 6 bases and the J gene lost 3 bases, with 9 bases spanning the gap. The length of the CDR3 is 13 residues. Here the CDR3 DNA reads TGTGCCAGCTCCCCGGTAGTCAATCAGCCCCAGCATTTT. It yields the protein CASSPVVNQPQHF.

Notes on this clonotype: Possible read error: a much larger clone is one base away. The chain joins TRBV5-4 to TRBJ2-1; 13 bases match TRBD2. The CDR3 sequence is 15 residues long. Per the germline V gene, CDR1 is SGHNT and CDR2 is YYREEE (reference sequence). The CDR3 reads CAGSSRTSGGNEQFF. DNA of the CDR3: TGTGCCGGCAGCTCCCGGACTAGCGGGGGAAATGAGCAGTTCTTC. The full variable domain, completed using reference TRBV5-4 and TRBJ2-1, is ETGVTQSPTHLIKTRGQQVTLRCSSQSGHNTVSWYQQALGQGPQFIFQYYREEENGRGNFPPRFSGLQFPNYSSELNVNALELDDSALYLCAGSSRTSGGNEQFFGPGTRLTVL.

The chain combines TRBV5-6 with TRBJ2-4; D is unresolved. The germline V and J ends were trimmed by 4 bases and 8 bases, with 13 bases remaining between them. Germline V CDR1 and CDR2: SGHDT, YYEEEE. This CDR3 comprises 13 residues. The CDR3 sequence is CASSQGIWDIQYF. Here the CDR3 DNA reads TGTGCCAGCAGCCAAGGGATATGGGACATTCAGTACTTC.

To note about this clonotype: This may arise from a read error, as a much more abundant clone is one base away. The chain has TRBV19 and TRBJ2-1; 12 nucleotides line up with TRBD2. CDR1 and CDR2 (germline): LNHDA, SQIVND (reference sequence). The CDR3 has 15 amino acids. This chain's CDR3 is CASRPLTSGGNEQLF. Written as DNA, the CDR3 is TGTGCCAGTAGACCCCTGACTAGCGGGGGAAATGAGCAGCTCTTC.

The CDR3 DNA reads as TGTGCCAGCAGTTCCCGGGCAGGGGGGGACTATGGCTACACCTTC. Protein product: CASSSRAGGDYGYTF. The chain has TRBV28 and TRBJ1-2; 7 nucleotides agree with TRBD1. Germline CDR1 reads MDHEN; CDR2 reads SYDVKM. The ends lost 4 bases at V and 3 bases at J; junction bases unmatched: 8. The CDR3 length is 15 residues.

This clonotype is deemed medium-sized. V is TRBV20-1 and J is TRBJ2-1; D is undetermined. CDR3 length: 12 amino acids. Deletions cut 3 bases from V and 4 bases from J, with 7 bases between. CDR1 is DFQATT, CDR2 SNEGSKA, per germline (reference sequence). The CDR3: CSASQPYNEQFF. The CDR3 bases are TGCAGTGCTAGCCAGCCTTACAATGAGCAGTTCTTC.

Note on this clonotype: One end of the junction varies from germline; a read error may be responsible. The genes are TRBV5-1 and TRBJ2-3; D may be TRBD1 or TRBD2 (5 bases each). CDR3 length: 16 residues. CDR1 and CDR2 (germline): SGHRS, YFSETQ. The chain's CDR3 is CAGSSIGELSTDTQYF. The DNA of the CDR3 is TGCGCCGGCAGCTCCATAGGGGAGCTAAGCACGGATACGCAGTATTTT. The full variable domain, rest sourced from reference TRBV5-1 and TRBJ2-3, is KAGVTQTPRYLIKTRGQQVTLSCSPISGHRSVSWYQQTPGQGLQFLFEYFSETQRNKGNFPGRFSGRQFSNSRSEMNVSTLELGDSALYLCAGSSIGELSTDTQYFGPGTRLTVL.

The table lists this clonotype with many counts. The rearrangement uses TRBV3-1 and TRBJ2-3; D might be TRBD1 (7 bases). V was clipped by 1 base and J by 4 bases, with 12 bases between them. Germline values: CDR1 LGHDT, CDR2 YNNKEL (reference sequence). The CDR3 covers 15 residues. This chain's CDR3 is CASSQVGRGADTQYF. The CDR3 DNA follows: TGTGCCAGCAGCCAAGTTGGCAGGGGGGCAGATACGCAGTATTTT.

This clonotype appeared many times. The rearrangement joins TRBV18 to TRBJ2-7; D uncertain. Deletions cut 3 bases from V and 2 bases from J, with 14 bases between. The CDR3 loop spans 15 amino acids. Per germline, CDR1 KGHSH and CDR2 LQKENI. The CDR3: CASSPPNTETYEQYF. CDR3 bases: TGTGCCAGCTCACCCCCTAATACTGAAACCTACGAGCAGTACTTC.

By share of the sample, this clonotype is large. V gene TRBV20-1 combines with J gene TRBJ1-1; perhaps TRBD1 as D (5 bases). The germline CDR1 and CDR2 sequences are DFQATT and SNEGSKA (reference sequence). The V gene lost 5 bases and the J gene lost 6 bases, with 10 bases spanning the gap. The CDR3 is 11 amino acids. CDR3 DNA: TGCAGTGCTGCAGGGAGCGCTGAAGCTTTCTTT. This translates into CSAAGSAEAFF.

This clonotype is labeled as medium-sized. The genes are TRBV3-1 and TRBJ1-6, with D perhaps TRBD1 (6 bases). CDR3 length: 14 amino acids. The V gene's germline CDR1 is LGHDT and CDR2 YNNKEL (reference sequence). Trimming pared 6 bases from V and 7 bases from J, leaving 13 bases between. The CDR3 DNA reads as TGTGCCAGCAGTCCAGGGGCCATCAATTCACCCCTCCACTTT. Translating gives CASSPGAINSPLHF.

In this sample, this clonotype is large. The chain links TRBV27 to TRBJ2-1; no definite D call. V was pared by 2 bases and J by 1 base, with 12 bases between. Germline values: CDR1 MNHEY, CDR2 SMNVEV (reference sequence). CDR3 length equals 16 residues. The CDR3 nucleotides are TGTGCCAGCAGTTTAGAATGGCCTGCGTCCTACAATGAGCAGTTCTTC. It specifies CASSLEWPASYNEQFF.

The chain couples TRBV27 to TRBJ2-1, with a weak D call TRBD2 (7 bases). This CDR3 is built from 14 residues. Germline V lookup: CDR1 MNHEY, CDR2 SMNVEV (reference sequence). V shed 3 bases and J shed 7 bases, with 13 bases lying between them. The CDR3 DNA reads TGTGCCAGCAGTTTTTTGGGGGGGCCGAATGAGCAGTTCTTC. This translates into CASSFLGGPNEQFF.

The chain links TRBV5-5 to TRBJ2-7; no definite D call. Trimming took off 2 bases at V and 2 bases at J, with 14 bases between the two ends. CDR3 size: 15 residues. CDR1 and CDR2 (germline): SGHKS, YYEKEE (reference sequence). The CDR3 loop reads CASSFWSPPTYEQYF. The CDR3 DNA sequence: TGTGCCAGCAGCTTCTGGAGTCCCCCTACCTACGAGCAGTACTTC.

This clonotype was counted at least ten times. CDR3 region: CASSYRDRGPDTQYF. The CDR3 DNA reads TGTGCCAGTAGCTACCGGGACAGGGGTCCAGATACGCAGTATTTT. This chain joins TRBV19 and TRBJ2-3, with 10 bases lining up with TRBD1. Looked up from germline, CDR1 is LNHDA and CDR2 is SQIVND (reference sequence). CDR3 length: 15 amino acids. V lost 6 bases to trimming and J lost 4 bases; unmatched junction nucleotides: 7.

Ten or more counts support this clonotype. This chain joins TRBV2 and TRBJ2-2; D remains unclear. The CDR3 has 14 amino acids. Germline CDR1 and CDR2: SNHLY and FYNNEI. V was cut by 3 bases and J by 5 bases, with 10 bases left in between. The CDR3 sequence: CASSDHIGTGELFF. CDR3 bases: TGTGCCAGCAGTGATCACATAGGGACCGGGGAGCTGTTTTTT.

This clonotype is labeled medium-sized (0.01 to 0.1%). CDR3 nucleotides: TGTGCCAGCAGTCCCACTAGCGGGGGGAGCACAGATACGCAGTATTTT. Protein: CASSPTSGGSTDTQYF. The V and J genes are TRBV3-1 and TRBJ2-3; 12 bases are a match to TRBD2. The CDR3 covers 16 residues. The V and J ends lost 6 bases and 0 bases, in that order; junction bases with no gene match: 4. CDR1 is LGHDT, CDR2 YNNKEL, per germline (reference sequence).

This clonotype occurred many times. The rearrangement links TRBV5-1 to TRBJ2-1; 8 bases are shared with TRBD1. The CDR3 is 14 amino acids. Trimming cost V 5 bases and J 9 bases; bases outside gene matches: 10. Germline-derived CDR1 and CDR2 are SGHRS and YFSETQ. The CDR3 loop reads CASRLGQGLGEQFF. CDR3 bases: TGCGCCAGCAGGCTCGGACAGGGCTTAGGTGAGCAGTTCTTC.

The chain combines TRBV13 with TRBJ2-2, with TRBD2 as a possible D gene (6 bases). The V end lost 1 base, the J end lost 0 bases, and 15 bases lay between the germline ends. Germline V CDR1 and CDR2: PRHDT, FYEKMQ (reference sequence). The CDR3 runs 18 residues. The CDR3 DNA sequence: TGTGCCAGCAGCTTAGCAGTCATCGGGGAGGCGAACACCGGGGAGCTGTTTTTT. As protein: CASSLAVIGEANTGELFF.

As to this clonotype: One end of the junction is discordant with germline, which a read error may explain. V usage is TRBV4-3 and J usage is TRBJ2-1; the D gene is possibly TRBD1 (6 bases). The germline V gene has CDR1 LGHNA and CDR2 YSLEER. The CDR3 extends over 16 amino acids. The CDR3 is CASSQGWGTQGNERFF. The CDR3 coding sequence is TGCGCCAGCAGCCAAGGGTGGGGAACTCAGGGGAATGAGCGGTTCTTT.

This clonotype is categorized as medium-sized. The V and J genes are TRBV3-1 and TRBJ1-5, with TRBD1 as a possible D gene (5 bases). V was shortened by 3 bases and J by 1 base, with 19 bases between the two germline ends. The length of the CDR3 is 18 residues. CDR1 LGHDT and CDR2 YNNKEL come from the germline V gene (reference sequence). Here the CDR3 DNA reads TGTGCCAGCAGCCACAGTCTCCGAGGCAGGGTGAGCAATCAGCCCCAGCATTTT. Translation: CASSHSLRGRVSNQPQHF.

Within the sample, this clonotype is large. The CDR3 sequence: CASSLSRRGSTEQFF. For the CDR3, the DNA is TGTGCCAGCAGCCTCTCGCGACGGGGCAGTACGGAGCAGTTCTTC. V and J are TRBV27 and TRBJ2-1, with D perhaps being TRBD1 or TRBD2 (5 bases each). CDR3 size: 15 residues. The V and J ends lost 6 bases and 10 bases respectively, with 22 bases between them. Germline V CDR1 and CDR2: MNHEY, SMNVEV (reference sequence).

The table lists this clonotype with many counts. The rearrangement uses TRBV3-1 and TRBJ2-5, with TRBD2 matching 12 bases. This CDR3 has 16 amino acids. The germline V gene encodes CDR1 LGHDT and CDR2 YNNKEL (reference sequence). Losses at the gene ends were 6 bases for V and 2 bases for J; bases not matched to a gene: 7. CDR3 nucleotide sequence: TGTGCCAGCAGTTCGCATCTAGCGGGGGGGCAAGAGACCCAGTACTTC. Translation gives CASSSHLAGGQETQYF.

This clonotype counts as hyperexpanded (1% or more). The V gene is TRBV27, the J gene TRBJ1-6; D unclear. Germline CDR1 MNHEY, CDR2 SMNVEV (reference sequence). Trimming took 3 bases from V and 6 from J, leaving 9 bases between them. This CDR3 is built from 14 residues. The chain's CDR3 is CASSFRESNSPLHF. CDR3 DNA: TGTGCCAGCAGTTTCCGGGAGAGTAATTCACCCCTCCACTTT.

This clonotype is medium-sized by share. The chain is built from TRBV4-1 and TRBJ1-1; D possibly corresponds to TRBD1 (6 bases). V lost 4 bases, J lost 2 bases, and 14 bases lay in between. CDR1 is MGHRA and CDR2 is YSYEKL in the germline V gene. This CDR3 is built from 15 residues. The CDR3 region has the DNA TGCGCCAGCAGCCCGATTGGGGGGGGCAACACTGAAGCTTTCTTT. It encodes CASSPIGGGNTEAFF.

This clonotype was detected ten times or more. V is TRBV5-6 and J is TRBJ2-5; D is undetermined. This CDR3 has 13 amino acids. Germline CDR1 reads SGHDT; CDR2 reads YYEEEE. V was pared by 1 base and J by 4 bases, with 8 bases between. CDR3 sequence: CASSLPSIETQYF. The CDR3 DNA reads TGTGCCAGCAGCTTGCCCTCCATAGAGACCCAGTACTTC.

This clonotype was seen many times. The chain has TRBV2 and TRBJ2-7, with D perhaps TRBD2 (5 bases). CDR3 size: 12 residues. Trimming removed 7 bases from V and 3 bases from J, with 10 bases in between. Germline V gene lookup returns CDR1 SNHLY and CDR2 FYNNEI. This CDR3 is CASILGGYEQYV. Here the CDR3 DNA reads TGTGCCAGCATCCTTGGAGGCTACGAGCAGTACGTC.

Worth noting for this clonotype: Because the CDR3 is missing its conserved closing phenylalanine or tryptophan, this is likely a read error. The chain recombines TRBV18 with TRBJ2-2; 7 bases match TRBD1. Losses at the gene ends were 8 bases for V and 3 bases for J; bases not matched to a gene: 18. Germline V gene lookup returns CDR1 KGHSH and CDR2 LQKENI. This CDR3 region has 18 residues. The CDR3 is CASRSRLVGQLYTGELFL. CDR3 DNA: TGTGCCAGCCGCTCACGTCTAGTGGGACAGCTTTACACCGGGGAGCTGTTTCTT.

Ten or more counts support this clonotype. The chain is built from TRBV20-1 and TRBJ2-5, with 10 positions matching TRBD2. The ends lost 0 bases at V and 1 base at J; junction bases unmatched: 2. Germline V CDR1 and CDR2: DFQATT, SNEGSKA (reference sequence). The CDR3 is made up of 15 amino acids. CDR3 residues: CSARDRTSGQETQYF. The CDR3 bases are TGCAGTGCTAGAGACCGGACTAGCGGCCAAGAGACCCAGTACTTC.

This clonotype was counted ten times or more. The chain recombines TRBV29-1 with TRBJ2-1, with D tentatively TRBD2 (6 bases). Germline V lookup: CDR1 SQVTM, CDR2 ANQGSEA. Trimming shortened V by 3 bases and J by 8 bases, and 11 bases separated the two germline ends. The CDR3 loop spans 12 amino acids. CDR3 DNA sequence: TGCAGCGTTGAGCGGGGTAGGGATGAGCAGTTCTTC. This gives the protein CSVERGRDEQFF.

This clonotype is medium-sized. V usage is TRBV28 and J usage is TRBJ2-1; D uncertain. Trimming cost V 0 bases and J 0 bases, with 15 bases left between them. The CDR3 is 18 residues long. Per the germline V gene, CDR1 is MDHEN and CDR2 is SYDVKM. The chain's CDR3 is CASSLWFASGSSYNEQFF. Written as DNA, the CDR3 is TGTGCCAGCAGTTTATGGTTTGCGTCAGGAAGCTCCTACAATGAGCAGTTCTTC.